Listed here are 16 T cell receptor beta chains from one sample, sequenced in a study of cytomegalovirus exposure and HLA in healthy donors. This PCR relied on a set of 60 Vbeta primers and 13 Jbeta primers. Measured with immunoSEQ multiplex PCR; TCRdb has only the in-frame clones, and not every one. The sample lists approximately 100,000 clones, roughly 71% occurring once. Sequencing used PBMCs. Receptor source: a middle-aged man in good health and CMV-seropositive.

The chain recombines TRBV5-1 with TRBJ2-7, with 10 bases lining up with TRBD2. Unmatched junction bases numbered 3, after V lost 0 bases and J lost 3 bases. This CDR3 has 15 residues. The V gene's germline CDR1 is SGHRS and CDR2 YFSETQ. CDR3 region: CASSLGLAGHYEQYV. The CDR3 nucleotides are TGCGCCAGCAGCTTGGGACTAGCGGGCCACTACGAGCAGTACGTC.

This chain connects TRBV2 to TRBJ2-7; possibly TRBD1 for D (5 bases). The CDR3 runs 14 residues. V was clipped by 3 bases and J by 3 bases, with 12 bases between them. The germline CDR1 and CDR2 sequences are SNHLY and FYNNEI. The CDR3 region is CASSEGRASYEQYF. CDR3 in DNA: TGTGCCAGCAGTGAGGGCAGGGCAAGCTACGAGCAGTACTTC.

The J gene is TRBJ1-6, the V gene TRBV27, with D uncertain. Deletions cut 8 bases from V and 6 bases from J, with 8 bases between. This CDR3 has 12 residues. Germline assignment: CDR1 MNHEY and CDR2 SMNVEV (reference sequence). This CDR3 is CASGPINSPLHF. The CDR3 DNA is TGTGCCAGCGGCCCCATTAATTCACCCCTCCACTTT.

This chain links TRBV14 with TRBJ2-7; tentative D call: TRBD1 (5 bases). The V gene lost 4 bases and the J gene lost 1 base, with 8 bases spanning the gap. Germline V lookup: CDR1 SGHDN, CDR2 FVKESK. This CDR3 region has 13 residues. The CDR3 coding sequence is TGTGCCAGCAGCCTACAGGATTCCTACGAGCAGTACGTC. Protein: CASSLQDSYEQYV.

The V and J genes are TRBV11-2 and TRBJ2-5; TRBD1 matches at 7 bases. Trimming took 5 bases from V and 3 from J; bases not matched to a gene: 3. CDR1 and CDR2 from the germline V gene are SGHAT and FQNNGV. This CDR3 contains 13 residues. The CDR3 region is CASSRDREETQYF. CDR3 bases: TGTGCCAGCAGCCGGGACAGAGAAGAGACCCAGTACTTC.

This clone has just one count. The DNA for the CDR3 is TGCGCCAGCAGCCCGAGCGGGAGCTCCTACAATGAGCAGTTCTTC. It translates to CASSPSGSSYNEQFF. V is TRBV4-1 and J is TRBJ2-1, with 8 bases matching TRBD2. The J segment lost 0 bases and the V segment lost 4 bases, leaving 2 bases of the junction unmatched. There are 15 residues in the CDR3. Germline V CDR1 and CDR2: MGHRA, YSYEKL.

V is TRBV6-5 and J is TRBJ2-3; 8 nucleotides line up with TRBD2. Germline V gene lookup returns CDR1 MNHEY and CDR2 SVGAGI. This CDR3 is 15 amino acids long. V gave up 2 bases and J gave up 1 base; unmatched junction bases: 2. The CDR3 is CASSYEAGGTDTQYF. The CDR3 region has the DNA TGTGCCAGCAGTTACGAAGCGGGAGGCACAGATACGCAGTATTTT.

The rearrangement links TRBV19 to TRBJ1-5; D not certain. Trimming stripped 5 bases from V and 7 bases from J, with 3 bases between. CDR1 is LNHDA, CDR2 SQIVND, per germline (reference sequence). The CDR3 sequence is 10 residues long. The CDR3: CASSSQPQHF. The CDR3 region has the DNA TGTGCCAGTAGTTCACAGCCCCAGCATTTT.

This sequence joins TRBV29-1 and TRBJ2-2; D is unresolved. Germline V gene lookup returns CDR1 SQVTM and CDR2 ANQGSEA. Trimming removed 3 bases from V and 7 bases from J, with 6 bases in between. The CDR3 covers 11 residues. The CDR3 nucleotides are TGCAGCGTTGATGCCGGCGGGGAGCTGTTTTTT. This encodes CSVDAGGELFF.

V usage is TRBV20-1 and J usage is TRBJ1-4, with D unclear. CDR1 DFQATT and CDR2 SNEGSKA come from the germline V gene (reference sequence). V lost 7 bases and J lost 3, with 6 bases in between. This CDR3 is built from 11 residues. CDR3 in amino acids: CSVSANEKLFF. In DNA form, the CDR3 reads TGCAGTGTGTCGGCTAATGAAAAACTGTTTTTT.

The J gene is TRBJ2-2, the V gene TRBV2, with TRBD2 matching 12 bases. This CDR3 comprises 13 residues. V was clipped by 6 bases and J by 9 bases; unmatched bases: 2. Germline V CDR1 and CDR2: SNHLY, FYNNEI. The CDR3 region is CASRTSGSWELFF. The DNA for the CDR3 is TGTGCCAGCAGGACTAGCGGGAGCTGGGAGCTGTTTTTT.

This clone was found a few times. The rearrangement joins TRBV6-5 to TRBJ1-2; the D is unclear. Germline V gene data show CDR1 as MNHEY and CDR2 as SVGAGI. This CDR3 has 16 residues. Trimming left V 0 bases short and J 3 bases short, with 14 bases between. CDR3 sequence reads: CASSYSLGSRHYGYTF. In nucleotides, the CDR3 is TGTGCCAGCAGTTACTCTCTCGGGAGTCGTCACTATGGCTACACCTTC.

V usage is TRBV19 and J usage is TRBJ1-1, with D maybe TRBD1 (6 bases). Deletions cut 4 bases from V and 5 bases from J, with 8 bases between. The CDR3 consists of 12 residues. Germline CDR1 LNHDA, CDR2 SQIVND (reference sequence). The CDR3 is CASSTGATEAFF. The CDR3 DNA reads as TGTGCCAGTAGTACAGGGGCTACTGAAGCTTTCTTT.

The rearrangement joins TRBV6-5 to TRBJ2-5; TRBD2 agrees at 8 bases. This CDR3 region has 14 residues. The V and J ends lost 5 bases and 1 base, in that order; junction bases with no gene match: 3. Germline values: CDR1 MNHEY, CDR2 SVGAGI. The CDR3 DNA follows: TGTGCCAGCAGTATTAGCGGGACCCAAGAGACCCAGTACTTC. Translating it yields CASSISGTQETQYF.

This chain uses TRBV7-9 with TRBJ2-2; the match to TRBD2 covers 10 bases. Trimming took 1 base from V and 6 from J; bases not matched to a gene: 11. The CDR3 totals 18 residues. Germline assignment: CDR1 SEHNR and CDR2 FQNEAQ (reference sequence). In DNA, the CDR3 is TGTGCCAGCAGCTTAGAGGAGCCTAGCGGGAGTTTCTCCGGGGAGCTGTTTTTT. Its protein is CASSLEEPSGSFSGELFF.

The gene calls are TRBV28 and TRBJ1-4, with TRBD1 as a possible D gene (6 bases). Trimming stripped 0 bases from V and 4 bases from J, with 12 bases between. The CDR3 covers 16 residues. Germline V gene data show CDR1 as MDHEN and CDR2 as SYDVKM. The CDR3 DNA reads as TGTGCCAGCAGTTTATGGGCAGGGGACCATAATGAAAAACTGTTTTTT. Amino acid sequence: CASSLWAGDHNEKLFF.